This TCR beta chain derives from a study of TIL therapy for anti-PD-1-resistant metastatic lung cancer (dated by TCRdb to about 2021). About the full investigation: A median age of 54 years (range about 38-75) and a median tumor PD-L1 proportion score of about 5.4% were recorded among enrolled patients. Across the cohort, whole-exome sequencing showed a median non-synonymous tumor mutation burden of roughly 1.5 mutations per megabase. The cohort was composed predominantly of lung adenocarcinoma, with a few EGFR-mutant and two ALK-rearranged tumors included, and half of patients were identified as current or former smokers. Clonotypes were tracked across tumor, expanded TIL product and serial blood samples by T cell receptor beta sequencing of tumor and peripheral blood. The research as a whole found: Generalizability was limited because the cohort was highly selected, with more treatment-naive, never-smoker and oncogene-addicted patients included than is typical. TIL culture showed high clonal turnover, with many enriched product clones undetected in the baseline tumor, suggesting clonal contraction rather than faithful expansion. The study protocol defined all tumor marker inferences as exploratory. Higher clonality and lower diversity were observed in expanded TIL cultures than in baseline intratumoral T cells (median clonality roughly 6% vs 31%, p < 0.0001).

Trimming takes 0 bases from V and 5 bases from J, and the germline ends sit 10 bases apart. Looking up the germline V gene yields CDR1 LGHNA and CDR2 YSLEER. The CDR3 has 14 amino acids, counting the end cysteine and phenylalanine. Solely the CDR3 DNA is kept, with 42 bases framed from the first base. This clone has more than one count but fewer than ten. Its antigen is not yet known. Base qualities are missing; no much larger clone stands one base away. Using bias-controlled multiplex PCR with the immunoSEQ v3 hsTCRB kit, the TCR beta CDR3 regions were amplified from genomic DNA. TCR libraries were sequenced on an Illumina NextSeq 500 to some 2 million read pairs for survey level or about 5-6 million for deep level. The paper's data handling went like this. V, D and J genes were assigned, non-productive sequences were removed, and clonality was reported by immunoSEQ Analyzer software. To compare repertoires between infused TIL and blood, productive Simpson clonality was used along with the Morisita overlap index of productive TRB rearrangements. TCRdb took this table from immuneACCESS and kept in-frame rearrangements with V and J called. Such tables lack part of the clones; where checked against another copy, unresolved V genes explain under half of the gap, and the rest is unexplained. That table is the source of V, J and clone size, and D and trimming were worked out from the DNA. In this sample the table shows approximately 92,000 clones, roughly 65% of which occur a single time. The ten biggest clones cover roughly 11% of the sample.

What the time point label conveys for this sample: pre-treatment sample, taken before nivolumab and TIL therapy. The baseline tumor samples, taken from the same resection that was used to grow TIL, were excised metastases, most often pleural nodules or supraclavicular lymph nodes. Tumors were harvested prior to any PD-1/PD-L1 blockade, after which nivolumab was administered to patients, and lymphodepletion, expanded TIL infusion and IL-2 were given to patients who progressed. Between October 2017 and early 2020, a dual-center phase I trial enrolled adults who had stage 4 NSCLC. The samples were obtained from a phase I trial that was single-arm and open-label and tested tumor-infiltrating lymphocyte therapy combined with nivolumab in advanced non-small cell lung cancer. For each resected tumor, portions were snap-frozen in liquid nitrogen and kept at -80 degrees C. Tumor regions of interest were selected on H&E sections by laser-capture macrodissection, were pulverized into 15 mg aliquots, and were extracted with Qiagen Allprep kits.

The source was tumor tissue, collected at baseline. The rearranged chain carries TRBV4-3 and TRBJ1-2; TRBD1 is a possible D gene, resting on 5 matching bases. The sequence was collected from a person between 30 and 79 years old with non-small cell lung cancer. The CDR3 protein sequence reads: CASSQEVAGYGYTF. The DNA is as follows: TGCGCCAGCAGCCAAGAGGTCGCAGGGTATGGCTACACCTTC.